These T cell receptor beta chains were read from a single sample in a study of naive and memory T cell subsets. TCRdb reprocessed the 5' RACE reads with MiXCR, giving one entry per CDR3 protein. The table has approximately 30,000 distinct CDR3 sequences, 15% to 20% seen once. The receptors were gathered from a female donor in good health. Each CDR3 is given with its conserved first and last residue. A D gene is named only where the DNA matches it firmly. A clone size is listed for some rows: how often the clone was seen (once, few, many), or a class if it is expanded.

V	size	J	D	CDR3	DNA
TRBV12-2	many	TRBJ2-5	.	CASRLPGSKTPGLAGGRRETQYF	TGTGCAAGTCGCTTACCCGGTAGTAAGACTCCGGGACTAGCGGGGGGGCGGCGAGAGACCCAGTACTTC
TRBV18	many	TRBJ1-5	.	CASSPRGGSSNQPQHF	TGTGCCAGCTCACCCCGCGGCGGGTCCAGCAATCAGCCCCAGCATTTT
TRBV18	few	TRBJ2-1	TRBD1	CASSPLGRDRENEQFF	TGTGCCAGCTCACCACTGGGCCGGGACAGGGAAAATGAGCAGTTCTTC
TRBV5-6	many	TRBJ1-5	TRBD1	CASSLGQGYRQPQHF	TGTGCCAGCAGTTTGGGACAGGGTTATAGGCAGCCCCAGCATTTT
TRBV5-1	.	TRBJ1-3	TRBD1	CASSPIGQGVAGNTIYF	TGCGCCAGCAGCCCCATCGGACAGGGTGTCGCTGGAAACACCATATATTTT
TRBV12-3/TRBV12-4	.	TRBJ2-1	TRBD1	CASSLGGDRGHEQFF	TGTGCCAGCAGTTTGGGGGGGGACAGGGGGCATGAGCAGTTCTTC
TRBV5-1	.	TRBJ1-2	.	CASSLGHEMPGGTF	TGCGCCAGCAGCTTGGGACACGAAATGCCGGGCGGAACCTTC
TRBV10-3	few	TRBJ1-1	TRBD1	CAISEGGGTYTEAFF	TGTGCCATCAGCGAAGGGGGCGGAACGTACACTGAAGCTTTCTTT
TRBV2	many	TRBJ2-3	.	CASRDWSGGSTDTQYF	TGTGCCAGCAGGGATTGGTCCGGGGGAAGCACAGATACGCAGTATTTT
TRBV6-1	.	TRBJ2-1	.	CASGGSWRDRRRNEQFF	TGTGCCAGCGGAGGGAGCTGGCGGGACCGTCGTAGGAATGAGCAGTTCTTC